A selection of T cell receptor beta chains follows, all from one sample in a study of OX40 agonist ivuxolimab in advanced cancers. Here immunoSEQ multiplex PCR was the method, and the copy in TCRdb shows in-frame clones only, minus some. Of roughly 13,000 clones listed, roughly three quarters are singletons. The material was CD4+ or CD8+ T cells sorted from blood, obtained in a trial of the OX40 agonist ivuxolimab. Receptor source: an adult with an advanced solid tumor such as melanoma, head and neck, liver or kidney cancer. CDR3s leave out the opening cysteine and the closing phenylalanine or tryptophan. Fields, in order: V gene, J gene, CDR3 protein.

V gene: TRBV9; J gene: TRBJ2-7; CDR3 protein: ASSVGRGEQY
V gene: TRBV5-1; J gene: TRBJ1-1; CDR3 protein: ASSQVTGAGLRTEAF
V gene: TRBV7-9; J gene: TRBJ2-5; CDR3 protein: ASSLGQRQETQY
V gene: TRBV10-3; J gene: TRBJ2-7; CDR3 protein: AIGRPYEQY
V gene: TRBV30; J gene: TRBJ1-1; CDR3 protein: AWSLSTEAF
V gene: TRBV9; J gene: TRBJ2-4; CDR3 protein: ASSVGSGDIQY
V gene: TRBV7-9; J gene: TRBJ2-6; CDR3 protein: ASSGGPGPRANVLT
V gene: TRBV13; J gene: TRBJ2-3; CDR3 protein: ASSLAQWGVDTQY
V gene: TRBV27; J gene: TRBJ2-5; CDR3 protein: ASSLFPGGPRETQY
V gene: TRBV19; J gene: TRBJ1-4; CDR3 protein: ASSIWATNEKLF
V gene: TRBV5-5; J gene: TRBJ2-7; CDR3 protein: ARLSGTGCYEQY
V gene: TRBV9; J gene: TRBJ2-3; CDR3 protein: ASSTDRTSGGRDTQY
V gene: TRBV7-9; J gene: TRBJ2-1; CDR3 protein: ASSLGQGVYNEQF
V gene: TRBV25-1; J gene: TRBJ1-1; CDR3 protein: ASSLVTEAF
V gene: TRBV6-6; J gene: TRBJ2-2; CDR3 protein: ASNNIAGGYTGELF
V gene: TRBV6-1; J gene: TRBJ1-3; CDR3 protein: ASSEMLGSSGNTIY
V gene: TRBV19; J gene: TRBJ2-1; CDR3 protein: ASSIGWGQSYNEQF
V gene: TRBV9; J gene: TRBJ2-7; CDR3 protein: ASSVSGSSGYEQY
V gene: TRBV4-3; J gene: TRBJ2-7; CDR3 protein: ASSQDVERGKFEQY
V gene: TRBV27; J gene: TRBJ1-1; CDR3 protein: ASSLGGAHPEAF
V gene: TRBV19; J gene: TRBJ1-1; CDR3 protein: ASSRVSKTEAF
V gene: TRBV9; J gene: TRBJ2-5; CDR3 protein: ASSVVGRGHETQY
V gene: TRBV19; J gene: TRBJ2-7; CDR3 protein: ASNEVFGTVYEQY
V gene: TRBV16; J gene: TRBJ2-2; CDR3 protein: ASSQSAGEFTGELF
V gene: TRBV7-2; J gene: TRBJ2-7; CDR3 protein: ASSRQGHADYEQY
V gene: TRBV2; J gene: TRBJ2-3; CDR3 protein: ASSWGDTQY
V gene: TRBV2; J gene: TRBJ2-5; CDR3 protein: ASRKIDAKKETQY
V gene: TRBV7-6; J gene: TRBJ2-3; CDR3 protein: ASSSRLGSTDTQY
V gene: TRBV6-6; J gene: TRBJ1-2; CDR3 protein: ASSWQTTFYGYT
V gene: TRBV7-3; J gene: TRBJ2-5; CDR3 protein: ASSPQQRALAGGQETQY
V gene: TRBV11-2; J gene: TRBJ1-2; CDR3 protein: ASSLDLGSYGYT
V gene: TRBV7-2; J gene: TRBJ2-7; CDR3 protein: ASSLRTGSVLDEQY
V gene: TRBV5-5; J gene: TRBJ2-2; CDR3 protein: ATSGGGTGELF
V gene: TRBV5-4; J gene: TRBJ2-7; CDR3 protein: ASSLTGGWDEQY
V gene: TRBV27; J gene: TRBJ2-7; CDR3 protein: ASSPSLGGARFSYEQY
V gene: TRBV6-5; J gene: TRBJ2-7; CDR3 protein: ASSPYREDEQY
V gene: TRBV19; J gene: TRBJ1-2; CDR3 protein: ASSIQGSYGYT
V gene: TRBV9; J gene: TRBJ1-3; CDR3 protein: ASSETGRSGNTIY
V gene: TRBV19; J gene: TRBJ1-2; CDR3 protein: ASKGQYYGYT
V gene: TRBV19; J gene: TRBJ1-2; CDR3 protein: ASSPRGLGLRDGYT
V gene: TRBV11-2; J gene: TRBJ2-7; CDR3 protein: ASSLGPPGQGYSYEQY
V gene: TRBV9; J gene: TRBJ1-5; CDR3 protein: ASSVGDSNQPQH
V gene: TRBV4-3; J gene: TRBJ2-5; CDR3 protein: ASSQVGRQRETQY
V gene: TRBV6-5; J gene: TRBJ2-5; CDR3 protein: ASSKKRTAETQY
V gene: TRBV10-3; J gene: TRBJ1-5; CDR3 protein: ASSFSGSNQPQH
V gene: TRBV6-5; J gene: TRBJ2-4; CDR3 protein: ASSSMTLAKNIQY
V gene: TRBV7-2; J gene: TRBJ2-7; CDR3 protein: ASSLILTYEQY
V gene: TRBV4-3; J gene: TRBJ2-7; CDR3 protein: ASSQDLGGLEQY
V gene: TRBV10-3; J gene: TRBJ1-1; CDR3 protein: AISELTGTEAF
V gene: TRBV4-3; J gene: TRBJ2-1; CDR3 protein: ASSQEGDPLRYNEQF
V gene: TRBV27; J gene: TRBJ1-4; CDR3 protein: ASSLSGRRMNEKLF
V gene: TRBV7-9; J gene: TRBJ1-1; CDR3 protein: ASSPDRGRNTEAF
V gene: TRBV15; J gene: TRBJ1-6; CDR3 protein: ATSRAGGSYNSPLH
V gene: TRBV7-3; J gene: TRBJ2-3; CDR3 protein: ASSLNPGTSTDTQY